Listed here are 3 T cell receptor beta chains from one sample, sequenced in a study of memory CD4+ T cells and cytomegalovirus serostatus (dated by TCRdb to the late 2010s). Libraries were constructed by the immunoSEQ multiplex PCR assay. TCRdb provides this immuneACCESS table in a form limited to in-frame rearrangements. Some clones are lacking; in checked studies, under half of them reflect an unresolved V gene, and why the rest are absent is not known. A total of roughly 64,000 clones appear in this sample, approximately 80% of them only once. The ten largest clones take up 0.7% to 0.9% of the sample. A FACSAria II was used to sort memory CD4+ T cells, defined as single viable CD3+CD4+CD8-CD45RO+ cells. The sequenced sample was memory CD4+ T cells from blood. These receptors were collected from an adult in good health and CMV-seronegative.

The CDR3 DNA is TGTGCCAGCAGTCCCGGGACAACTATCTCTGGAAACACCATATATTTT. Protein: CASSPGTTISGNTIYF. This sequence joins TRBV6-6 and TRBJ1-3, with D possibly matching TRBD1 (6 bases). The CDR3 covers 16 residues. Germline-derived CDR1 and CDR2 are MNHNY and SVGAGI (reference sequence). Trimming stripped 5 bases from V and 0 bases from J, with 14 bases between.

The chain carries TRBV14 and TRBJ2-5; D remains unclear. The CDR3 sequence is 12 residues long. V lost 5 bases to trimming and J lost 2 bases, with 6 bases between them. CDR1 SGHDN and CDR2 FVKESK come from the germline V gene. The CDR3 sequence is CASSARQETQYF. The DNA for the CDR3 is TGTGCCAGCAGCGCCCGGCAAGAGACCCAGTACTTC.

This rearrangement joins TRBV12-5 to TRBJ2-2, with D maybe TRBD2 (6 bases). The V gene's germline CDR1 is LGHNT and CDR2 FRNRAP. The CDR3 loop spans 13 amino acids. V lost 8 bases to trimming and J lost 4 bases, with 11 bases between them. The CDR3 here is CASRVGGTGELFF. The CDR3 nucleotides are TGTGCTAGTAGGGTCGGGGGCACCGGGGAGCTGTTTTTT.